This TCR beta chain derives from a study of T cell repertoires in cytomegalovirus infection. CDR1 is LNHDA, CDR2 SQIVND, per germline (reference sequence). This CDR3 is built from 14 residues. The V end lost 7 bases, the J end lost 4 bases, and 14 bases lay between the germline ends. Each CDR3 protein gets one entry after TCRdb re-called the reads with MiXCR. The sample shows 230,000 or so distinct CDR3 sequences, about 18% of them seen only once. The source material was CD8+ T cells from PBMCs. The chain links TRBV19 to TRBJ1-5; D perhaps matches TRBD1 (5 bases). This TCR came from a human donor in good health (CMV status not recorded). Some clones in this sample may be carry-over from other donors' samples. CDR3 loop: CASKPRQINQPQHF. Here the CDR3 DNA reads TGTGCCAGTAAACCGCGACAGATAAATCAGCCCCAGCATTTT.